Each of the 17 T cell receptor beta chains below was sequenced from the same sample in a study of blood T cell repertoires in COVID-19. Some clones are missing from TCRdb's copy, which holds only in-frame ones; the method was immunoSEQ multiplex PCR. The sample records 100,000 to 150,000 clones, roughly 80% being singletons. The sequenced sample was peripheral blood. Receptor source: an elderly woman with acute or convalescent COVID-19.

The chain employs TRBV6-2 or TRBV6-3 and TRBJ2-7; 9 bases map to TRBD1. Losses at the gene ends were 5 bases for V and 4 bases for J; bases not matched to a gene: 9. Germline-derived CDR1 and CDR2 are MNHEY and SVGEGT. The CDR3 extends over 15 amino acids. CDR3 bases: TGTGCCAGCAGTACCGGGACAGGGAAGAGGTACGAGCAGTACTTC. It specifies CASSTGTGKRYEQYF.

This rearrangement joins TRBV27 to TRBJ1-2; D gene unclear. V lost 3 bases and J lost 7, with 15 bases in between. The CDR3 spans 14 residues. CDR1 and CDR2 (germline): MNHEY, SMNVEV (reference sequence). The CDR3 protein is CASSFYLGYGGYTF. Written as DNA, the CDR3 is TGTGCCAGCAGTTTCTACCTCGGGTATGGTGGCTACACCTTC.

In this sample, this clone turned up once. The V call is TRBV19, the J call TRBJ2-7, with D possibly TRBD2 on 6 matching bases. The CDR3 contains 15 residues. With 1 base removed from V and 1 base from J, the gap between germline ends came to 11 bases. Germline V gene sequence: CDR1 LNHDA, CDR2 SQIVND (reference sequence). The CDR3 region has the DNA TGTGCCAGTAGTATAGGGGACGGGGGTTCCTACGAGCAGTACTTC. Translated: CASSIGDGGSYEQYF.

This chain links TRBV7-2 with TRBJ1-6; tentatively, D is TRBD1 (6 bases). CDR3 length: 13 residues. Trimming took off 7 bases at V and 7 bases at J, with 11 bases between the two ends. Looked up from germline, CDR1 is SGHTA and CDR2 is FQGNSA. The CDR3 loop is CASKGQLNSPLHF. CDR3 sequence (DNA): TGTGCCAGCAAGGGACAATTAAATTCACCCCTCCACTTT. The full variable domain, completed using reference TRBV7-2 and TRBJ1-6, is GAGVSQSPSNKVTEKGKDVELRCDPISGHTALYWYRQSLGQGLEFLIYFQGNSAPDKSGLPSDRFSAERTGGSVSTLTIQRTQQEDSAVYLCASKGQLNSPLHFGNGTRLTVT.

In this sample, this clone turned up once. This chain joins TRBV2 and TRBJ2-1; 9 bases match TRBD2. The CDR3 runs to 15 residues. Germline V gene lookup returns CDR1 SNHLY and CDR2 FYNNEI. With V trimmed by 7 bases and J by 9 bases, 13 bases remained unmatched. In DNA form, the CDR3 reads TGTGCCAGCATCATCAATGGACTAGCGAGTAGTGAGCAGTTCTTC. It codes for CASIINGLASSEQFF.

This chain links TRBV6-4 with TRBJ2-1; 10 positions match TRBD2. Germline values: CDR1 MRHNA, CDR2 SNTAGT. The CDR3 contains 15 residues. The V segment lost 4 bases and the J segment 2 bases; nucleotides outside the gene matches: 2. CDR3 bases: TGTGCCAGCAGTGTCACTAGCGGGGCCTACAATGAGCAGTTCTTC. Protein sequence: CASSVTSGAYNEQFF.

Here the CDR3 reads CASSLGRTTYGYTF. DNA for the CDR3: TGTGCCAGCAGCCTTGGCAGGACTACCTATGGCTACACCTTC. The chain has TRBV3-1 (or the pseudogene TRBV3-2) and TRBJ1-2, with D hard to call. Per the germline V gene, CDR1 is LGHDT and CDR2 is YNNKEL (reference sequence). The length of the CDR3 is 14 residues. The V gene lost 4 bases and the J gene lost 4 bases, with 13 bases spanning the gap.

The chain uses TRBV19 and TRBJ1-1; maybe TRBD1 (6 bases). Between the trimmed V and J ends, which lost 5 bases and 1 base, there was a span of 17 bases. The germline V gene encodes CDR1 LNHDA and CDR2 SQIVND (reference sequence). The CDR3 sequence is 16 residues long. CDR3 bases: TGTGCCAGTAGTCCTCTACAGGGCGGTGGGAACACTGAAGCTTTCTTT. Translation gives CASSPLQGGGNTEAFF.

The J gene is TRBJ2-5, the V gene TRBV5-1, with 7 bases lining up with TRBD2. Germline V CDR1 and CDR2: SGHRS, YFSETQ. V lost 0 bases to trimming and J lost 2 bases; unmatched junction nucleotides: 10. CDR3 size: 17 residues. The CDR3 DNA sequence: TGCGCCAGCAGCTTGGCCCTCGCGGGAGTAGTTCAAGAGACCCAGTACTTC. Its protein product is CASSLALAGVVQETQYF.

The rearrangement links TRBV30 to TRBJ2-6; maybe TRBD2 (6 bases). CDR1 and CDR2 (germline): GTSNPN, SVGIG (reference sequence). V lost 0 bases and J lost 2, with 8 bases in between. The CDR3 length is 15 residues. CDR3 coding DNA: TGTGCCTGGAGTGTGGGGAGGACTGGGGCCAACGTCCTGACTTTC. Its translation is CAWSVGRTGANVLTF.

The chain carries TRBV5-1 and TRBJ1-5; perhaps TRBD1 as D (5 bases). The CDR3 has 14 amino acids. V was pared by 5 bases and J by 1 base, with 10 bases between. Germline CDR1 SGHRS, CDR2 YFSETQ. This CDR3 reads CASREGLSNQPQHF. CDR3 nucleotide sequence: TGCGCCAGCAGGGAGGGGCTCAGCAATCAGCCCCAGCATTTT.

This clone was seen once. V and J are TRBV4-2 and TRBJ2-3; 10 bases line up with TRBD1. The V gene's germline CDR1 is LGHNA and CDR2 YNFKEQ. With V trimmed by 0 bases and J by 2 bases, 11 bases remained unmatched. CDR3 length: 19 residues. CDR3 residues: CASSQEAGTGAENTDTQYF. DNA for the CDR3: TGTGCCAGCAGCCAAGAAGCCGGGACAGGGGCCGAGAACACAGATACGCAGTATTTT.

The V call is TRBV4-3, the J call TRBJ1-2; D is ambiguous. Trimming cost V 4 bases and J 8 bases, with 26 bases left between them. The germline CDR1 and CDR2 sequences are LGHNA and YSLEER. This CDR3 is 17 amino acids long. The CDR3 sequence is CASSPSAGGVARSGYTF. DNA for the CDR3: TGCGCCAGCAGCCCCTCGGCGGGAGGAGTGGCTCGTTCGGGCTACACCTTC.

This sequence joins TRBV7-9 and TRBJ1-1; D might be TRBD1 (6 bases). Trimming removed 5 bases at V and 5 bases at J, with 15 bases between. In germline, CDR1 is SEHNR, CDR2 FQNEAQ (reference sequence). The CDR3 contains 14 residues. The CDR3, as DNA: TGTGCCAGCAGCCTTGAAGGGGGTCGGACTGAAGCTTTCTTT. Translating it yields CASSLEGGRTEAFF.

This clone occurred a few times. The genes are TRBV19 and TRBJ2-6, with D unclear. CDR3 length: 15 amino acids. The V and J ends lost 10 bases and 0 bases respectively, with 13 bases between them. CDR1 is LNHDA and CDR2 is SQIVND in the germline V gene (reference sequence). CDR3 residues: CATGLRSSGANVLTF. CDR3 nucleotide sequence: TGTGCCACTGGCCTAAGGAGCTCTGGGGCCAACGTCCTGACTTTC.

The CDR3 here is CASTEGGYSNQPQHF. The CDR3 bases are TGTGCCAGTACCGAAGGGGGTTATAGCAATCAGCCCCAGCATTTT. The J gene is TRBJ1-5, the V gene TRBV19; TRBD1 might be the D (6 bases). The CDR3 totals 15 residues. The germline V gene has CDR1 LNHDA and CDR2 SQIVND (reference sequence). V lost 7 bases to trimming and J lost 0 bases, with 13 bases between them. Full variable domain (rest looked up from reference TRBV19 and TRBJ1-5): DGGITQSPKYLFRKEGQNVTLSCEQNLNHDAMYWYRQDPGQGLRLIYYSQIVNDFQKGDIAEGYSVSREKKESFPLTVTSAQKNPTAFYLCASTEGGYSNQPQHFGDGTRLSIL.

The chain employs TRBV7-6 and TRBJ2-1; D perhaps matches TRBD2 (6 bases). In germline, CDR1 is SGHVS, CDR2 FNYEAQ. The V gene lost 5 bases and the J gene lost 4 bases, with 18 bases spanning the gap. CDR3 length: 16 residues. DNA of the CDR3: TGTGCCAGCAGCCTGTCGTCGGGAGTAAGGTACAATGAGCAGTTCTTC. The encoded protein is CASSLSSGVRYNEQFF.